A single sample is the source of the 30 T cell receptor beta chains below, sequenced in a study of control samples from healthy donors and cancer patients. Generated by immunoSEQ multiplex PCR, the TCRdb table keeps only in-frame clones and is missing some. The repertoire holds 120,000 or so clones, with about 87% as singletons. Sequenced: blood. Receptors originate from a man in his sixties in good health.

The chain employs TRBV6-5 and TRBJ2-3; possibly TRBD1 or TRBD2 for D (5 bases each). The CDR3 loop spans 15 amino acids. V dropped 2 bases and J dropped 4 bases, with 13 bases sitting between them. Germline V gene data show CDR1 as MNHEY and CDR2 as SVGAGI. CDR3 nucleotide sequence: TGTGCCAGCAGTTACGGGGGAACCCGATCAGATACGCAGTATTTT. It is translated as CASSYGGTRSDTQYF.

The chain employs TRBV2 and TRBJ1-6; 7 positions agree with TRBD1. The CDR3 has 16 amino acids. CDR1 and CDR2 (germline): SNHLY, FYNNEI. V was clipped by 1 base and J by 10 bases; unmatched bases: 10. CDR3 in DNA: TGTGCCAGCAGTGAAGAAGGGGGCCGGACCCTATCACCCCTCCACTTT. Its translation is CASSEEGGRTLSPLHF.

This chain connects TRBV9 to TRBJ2-3; D gene ambiguous. Germline CDR1 SGDLS, CDR2 YYNGEE. This CDR3 region has 14 residues. The V end was cut by 0 bases, the J end by 5 bases, with 10 bases between. CDR3 nucleotide sequence: TGTGCCAGCAGCGTAGCACAGAACAGAGATACGCAGTATTTT. Translated: CASSVAQNRDTQYF. The whole variable domain, filled in from reference TRBV9 and TRBJ2-3, reads DSGVTQTPKHLITATGQRVTLRCSPRSGDLSVYWYQQSLDQGLQFLIQYYNGEERAKGNILERFSAQQFPDLHSELNLSSLELGDSALYFCASSVAQNRDTQYFGPGTRLTVL.

The rearrangement uses TRBV7-9 and TRBJ2-5; 10 bases match TRBD2. The germline V gene has CDR1 SEHNR and CDR2 FQNEAQ (reference sequence). The CDR3 loop spans 18 amino acids. Trimming removed 4 bases from V and 0 bases from J; junction bases left unmatched: 11. CDR3 protein: CASSSEIAGGVYQETQYF. DNA of the CDR3: TGTGCCAGCAGCTCCGAGATAGCGGGGGGAGTGTACCAAGAGACCCAGTACTTC.

The genes are TRBV5-1 and TRBJ2-3; tentative D call: TRBD1 (6 bases). Trimming left V 4 bases short and J 3 bases short, with 21 bases between. Germline V gene lookup returns CDR1 SGHRS and CDR2 YFSETQ. The CDR3 covers 17 residues. This chain's CDR3 is CASSLPRAGVLTDTQYF. The CDR3 DNA is TGCGCCAGCAGCCTCCCGCGGGCAGGGGTTCTAACAGATACGCAGTATTTT.

This clone was seen a single time. The chain joins TRBV6-1 to TRBJ1-5; unclear D gene. Per the germline V gene, CDR1 is MNHNS and CDR2 is SASEGT. V was pared by 2 bases and J by 9 bases, with 17 bases between. The CDR3 contains 15 residues. CDR3 in amino acids: CASSELSTPWVPQHF. The CDR3 DNA follows: TGTGCCAGCAGTGAACTGTCAACCCCCTGGGTGCCCCAGCATTTT.

The chain combines TRBV27 with TRBJ1-2; 8 nucleotides align to TRBD1. The CDR3 has 17 amino acids. The junction had 14 bases not matched to a gene; V was cut back by 4 bases and J by 4 bases. CDR1 and CDR2 from the germline V gene are MNHEY and SMNVEV (reference sequence). The CDR3 coding sequence is TGTGCCAGCAGTTCACCGACCCAAGGACAGGGAACCTATGGCTACACCTTC. Its translation: CASSSPTQGQGTYGYTF.

CDR3 in DNA: TGTGCCAGCTCACCATATGTCCAGGAGTCCCTCCACTTT. It translates to CASSPYVQESLHF. The rearrangement links TRBV18 to TRBJ1-6; D gene ambiguous. The CDR3 is 13 residues long. V gave up 2 bases and J gave up 14 bases, with 13 bases separating them. Germline V gene data show CDR1 as KGHSH and CDR2 as LQKENI.

The chain couples TRBV18 to TRBJ2-5; D possibly corresponds to TRBD1 (6 bases). Trimming removed 0 bases at V and 4 bases at J, with 12 bases between. Per the germline V gene, CDR1 is KGHSH and CDR2 is LQKENI. This CDR3 has 15 amino acids. CDR3 sequence: CASSPPGGEGETQYF. DNA of the CDR3: TGTGCCAGCTCACCACCTGGGGGCGAGGGAGAGACCCAGTACTTC.

J is TRBJ1-4 and V is TRBV28; TRBD1 matches 10 bases. V was pared by 4 bases and J by 4 bases, with 15 bases of the junction left unmatched. CDR1 is MDHEN, CDR2 SYDVKM, per germline. The CDR3 runs to 19 residues. The CDR3 spells CASSSITGGQGVFNEKLFF. CDR3 bases: TGTGCCAGCAGTTCAATCACCGGAGGACAGGGGGTGTTTAATGAAAAACTGTTTTTT.

V usage is TRBV10-2 and J usage is TRBJ1-5; D perhaps matches TRBD1 (5 bases). V lost 2 bases to trimming and J lost 7 bases, with 9 bases between them. Germline loops: CDR1 WSHSY, CDR2 SAAADI. This CDR3 region has 13 residues. This CDR3 reads CASSEREGQPQHF. CDR3 nucleotides: TGCGCCAGCAGTGAGAGGGAGGGGCAGCCCCAGCATTTT.

The chain combines TRBV7-8 with TRBJ2-3, with D hard to call. Trimming cost V 6 bases and J 2 bases, with 15 bases left between them. Germline values: CDR1 SGHVS, CDR2 FQNEAQ. The CDR3 has 15 amino acids. CDR3 protein: CASRTNGPYTDTQYF. The CDR3 DNA follows: TGTGCCAGCAGAACGAACGGACCCTACACAGATACGCAGTATTTT.

The chain carries TRBV18 and TRBJ2-1, with D possibly TRBD2 on 6 matching bases. This CDR3 is built from 15 residues. Germline V gives CDR1 KGHSH, CDR2 LQKENI. The V and J ends lost 5 bases and 7 bases respectively, with 18 bases between them. CDR3 in amino acids: CASSGGTRGRNEQFF. Here the CDR3 DNA reads TGTGCCAGCTCAGGGGGGACGAGGGGCAGGAATGAGCAGTTCTTC.

The gene calls are TRBV10-3 and TRBJ2-5; tentatively, D is TRBD2 (6 bases). The V and J ends lost 4 bases and 4 bases respectively, with 13 bases between them. CDR1 ENHRY and CDR2 SYGVKD come from the germline V gene. There are 14 residues in the CDR3. The CDR3 region has the DNA TGTGCCATCAGTGGGACTACCCCGGGAGAGACCCAGTACTTC. Its protein product is CAISGTTPGETQYF.

V is TRBV6-5 and J is TRBJ2-3, with D possibly being TRBD1 (5 bases). The CDR3 runs 13 residues. Trimming took 10 bases from V and 3 from J, leaving 14 bases between them. CDR1 and CDR2 from the germline V gene are MNHEY and SVGAGI. The CDR3 here is CATLGTGTDTQYF. CDR3 in DNA: TGTGCCACCCTGGGAACAGGAACAGATACGCAGTATTTT.

This chain joins TRBV24-1 and TRBJ2-1, with D possibly being TRBD1 (5 bases). This CDR3 spans 16 amino acids. From germline, CDR1 is KGHDR and CDR2 SFDVKD. V gave up 2 bases and J gave up 7 bases, with 17 bases separating them. The CDR3 sequence is CATSDSAAGLLNEQFF. CDR3 nucleotide sequence: TGTGCCACCAGTGATTCGGCGGCAGGGTTGTTGAATGAGCAGTTCTTC.

The gene calls are TRBV19 and TRBJ1-3; D perhaps matches TRBD1 (5 bases). This CDR3 has 17 amino acids. V gave up 3 bases and J gave up 0 bases, with 15 bases separating them. Germline V lookup: CDR1 LNHDA, CDR2 SQIVND (reference sequence). The CDR3 spells CASSMNMGLHSGNTIYF. The DNA of the CDR3 is TGTGCCAGTAGTATGAATATGGGACTCCACTCTGGAAACACCATATATTTT.

This chain links TRBV18 with TRBJ1-1, with D possibly matching TRBD1 (6 bases). Deletions cut 3 bases from V and 3 bases from J, with 11 bases between. The CDR3 is 14 amino acids. Germline CDR1 and CDR2: KGHSH and LQKENI. The CDR3 sequence is CASSPQQGYTEAFF. The CDR3 DNA follows: TGTGCCAGCTCACCTCAACAGGGCTACACTGAAGCTTTCTTT.

The rearrangement links TRBV27 to TRBJ1-2, with a possible D match to TRBD1 (6 bases). Germline CDR1 and CDR2: MNHEY and SMNVEV (reference sequence). Trimming cost V 5 bases and J 3 bases, with 16 bases left between them. The CDR3 runs to 15 residues. For the CDR3, the DNA is TGTGCCAGCAGTACGTTACTGAACAGGGACTATGGCTACACCTTC. This encodes CASSTLLNRDYGYTF.

The rearrangement links TRBV21-1 to TRBJ1-5. TRBV21-1 is deemed a pseudogene. The CDR3 has 21 residues. The DNA for the CDR3 is TGTGCCAGCAGCCCCAGTTCTCCGGGACCCACTGGCATTTATAGCAATCAGCCCCAGCATTTT. This sequence encodes CASSPSSPGPTGIYSNQPQHF.

The chain has TRBV9 and TRBJ1-4; D unresolved. V lost 3 bases, J lost 3 bases, and 15 bases lay in between. Looked up from germline, CDR1 is SGDLS and CDR2 is YYNGEE. The CDR3 extends over 16 amino acids. The CDR3 is CASSDTNGLPNEKLFF. The CDR3 bases are TGTGCCAGCAGCGACACTAACGGGCTGCCTAATGAAAAACTGTTTTTT.

The rearrangement uses TRBV28 and TRBJ2-3; D remains ambiguous. Germline V lookup: CDR1 MDHEN, CDR2 SYDVKM. Trimming cost V 0 bases and J 1 base, with 23 bases left between them. The CDR3 is made up of 20 amino acids. Here the CDR3 DNA reads TGTGCCAGCAGTTTATGGATGAGTCAGACCTCGTTGGCGGGCACAGATACGCAGTATTTT. It codes for CASSLWMSQTSLAGTDTQYF. The full variable domain, completed using reference TRBV28 and TRBJ2-3, is DVKVTQSSRYLVKRTGEKVFLECVQDMDHENMFWYRQDPGLGLRLIYFSYDVKMKEKGDIPEGYSVSREKKERFSLILESASTNQTSMYLCASSLWMSQTSLAGTDTQYFGPGTRLTVL.

J is TRBJ1-4 and V is TRBV5-8; the D gene is possibly TRBD1 (6 bases). Germline V CDR1 and CDR2: SGHTS, YDEGEE. The CDR3 runs 16 residues. The V end was cut by 4 bases, the J end by 1 base, with 14 bases between. The CDR3 sequence: CASSRQGIVTNEKLFF. In DNA form, the CDR3 reads TGTGCCAGCAGCCGGCAGGGGATTGTAACTAATGAAAAACTGTTTTTT.

The chain employs TRBV6-5 and TRBJ2-6, with a tentative D call TRBD2 (5 bases). Germline assignment: CDR1 MNHEY and CDR2 SVGAGI. V was trimmed by 6 bases and J by 0 bases, leaving 6 bases between them. This CDR3 spans 14 amino acids. The CDR3 loop reads CASSGISGANVLTF. In DNA form, the CDR3 reads TGTGCCAGCAGCGGGATCTCTGGGGCCAACGTCCTGACTTTC.

This chain joins TRBV12-3 or TRBV12-4 and TRBJ1-1, with D unclear. V dropped 7 bases and J dropped 0 bases, with 9 bases sitting between them. This CDR3 region has 13 residues. The CDR3 DNA reads as TGTGCCAGCACCTGGGAGGTGAACACTGAAGCTTTCTTT. It translates to CASTWEVNTEAFF.

The V call is TRBV6-5, the J call TRBJ1-5; D is unclear. Per the germline V gene, CDR1 is MNHEY and CDR2 is SVGAGI. The CDR3 totals 14 residues. V was clipped by 6 bases and J by 4 bases, with 13 bases between them. As DNA, the CDR3 is TGTGCCAGCAGCTTACAGAGCCCTAATCAGCCCCAGCATTTT. It encodes CASSLQSPNQPQHF.

V gene TRBV15 combines with J gene TRBJ1-5, with a possible D match to TRBD1 (5 bases). There are 16 residues in the CDR3. Trimming cost V 1 base and J 6 bases, with 16 bases left between them. The germline gives CDR1 LNHNV, CDR2 YYDKDF (reference sequence). The CDR3 region is CATSRVSGGGIQPQHF. The CDR3 nucleotides read TGTGCCACCAGCAGAGTTTCCGGGGGTGGTATTCAGCCCCAGCATTTT.

The CDR3 region has the DNA TGCAGTGCTAGTAGGCAGGGAAGGAGGCAAGAGACCCAGTACTTC. This translates into CSASRQGRRQETQYF. V is TRBV20-1 and J is TRBJ2-5, with D possibly being TRBD1 or TRBD2 (5 bases each). Germline V gene sequence: CDR1 DFQATT, CDR2 SNEGSKA (reference sequence). The CDR3 covers 15 residues. The V end lost 3 bases, the J end lost 2 bases, and 16 bases lay between the germline ends.

This sequence joins TRBV19 and TRBJ1-5, with a tentative D call TRBD1 (6 bases). CDR1 LNHDA and CDR2 SQIVND come from the germline V gene (reference sequence). The CDR3 contains 14 residues. V was cut by 9 bases and J by 4 bases, with 16 bases left in between. CDR3 coding DNA: TGTGCCAGCACCACCCAGGGGAAGAATCAGCCCCAGCATTTT. It yields the protein CASTTQGKNQPQHF.

Details on this clone: At one end, the junction sequence differs from germline, possibly due to a read error. Other DNA sequences from this sample encode an identical CDR3 as well. The chain joins TRBV18 to TRBJ1-1, with a tentative D call TRBD1 (6 bases). CDR3 length: 15 residues. Germline CDR1 is KGHSH and CDR2 is LQKENI. The CDR3 DNA reads TGTGCCAGCTCACCGAAACAGGGTGTGAACACCGAAGCTTTCTTT. Protein: CASSPKQGVNTEAFF.